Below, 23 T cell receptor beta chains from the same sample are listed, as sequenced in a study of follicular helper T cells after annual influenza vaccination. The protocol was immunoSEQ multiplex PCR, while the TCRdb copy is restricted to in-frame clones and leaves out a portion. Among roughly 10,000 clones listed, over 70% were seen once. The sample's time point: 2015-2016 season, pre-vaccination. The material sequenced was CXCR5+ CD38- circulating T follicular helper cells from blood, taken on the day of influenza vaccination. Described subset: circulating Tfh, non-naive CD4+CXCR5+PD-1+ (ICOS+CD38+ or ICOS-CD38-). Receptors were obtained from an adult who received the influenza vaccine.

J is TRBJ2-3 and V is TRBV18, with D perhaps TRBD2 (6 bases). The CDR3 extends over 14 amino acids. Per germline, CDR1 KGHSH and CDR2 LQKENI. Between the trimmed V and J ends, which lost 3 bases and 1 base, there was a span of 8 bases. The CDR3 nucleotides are TGTGCCAGCTCACCGGGACTTGGCACAGATACGCAGTATTTT. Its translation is CASSPGLGTDTQYF.

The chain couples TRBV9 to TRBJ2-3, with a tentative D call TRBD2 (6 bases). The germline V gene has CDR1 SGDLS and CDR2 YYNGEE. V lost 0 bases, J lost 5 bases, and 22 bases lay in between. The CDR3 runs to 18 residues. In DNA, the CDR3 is TGTGCCAGCAGCGTAGGGGGACTTCCTAAAGTTAACATAGATACGCAGTATTTT. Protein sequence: CASSVGGLPKVNIDTQYF.

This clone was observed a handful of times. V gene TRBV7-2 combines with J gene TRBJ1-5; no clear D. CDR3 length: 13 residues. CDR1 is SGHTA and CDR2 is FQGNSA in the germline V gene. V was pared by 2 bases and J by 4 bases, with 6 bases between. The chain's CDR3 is CASSLLLNQPQHF. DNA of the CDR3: TGTGCCAGCAGCTTACTTCTTAATCAGCCCCAGCATTTT.

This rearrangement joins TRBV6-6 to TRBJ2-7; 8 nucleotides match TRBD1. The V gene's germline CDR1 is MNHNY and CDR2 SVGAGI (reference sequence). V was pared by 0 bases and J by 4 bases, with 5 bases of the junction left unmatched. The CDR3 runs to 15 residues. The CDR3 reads CASSYSNRGAYEQYF. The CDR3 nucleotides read TGTGCCAGCAGTTACTCGAACAGGGGGGCTTACGAGCAGTACTTC.

CDR3 in amino acids: CASTSTDTQYF. CDR3 DNA: TGTGCCAGCACCTCAACAGATACGCAGTATTTT. J is TRBJ2-3 and V is TRBV6-6; the D is unclear. Deletions cut 7 bases from V and 3 bases from J, with 5 bases between. This CDR3 has 11 amino acids. CDR1 MNHNY and CDR2 SVGAGI come from the germline V gene (reference sequence).

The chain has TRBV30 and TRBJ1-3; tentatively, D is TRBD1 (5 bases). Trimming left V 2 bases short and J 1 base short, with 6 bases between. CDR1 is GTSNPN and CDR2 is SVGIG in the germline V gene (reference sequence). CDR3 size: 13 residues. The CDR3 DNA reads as TGTGCCTGGAGTAGGGGTTCTGGAAACACCATATATTTT. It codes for CAWSRGSGNTIYF.

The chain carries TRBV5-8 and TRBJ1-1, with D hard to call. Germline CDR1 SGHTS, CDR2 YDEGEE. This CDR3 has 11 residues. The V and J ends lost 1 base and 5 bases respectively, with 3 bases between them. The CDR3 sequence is CASSLQTEAFF. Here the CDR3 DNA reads TGTGCCAGCAGCTTGCAGACTGAAGCTTTCTTT.

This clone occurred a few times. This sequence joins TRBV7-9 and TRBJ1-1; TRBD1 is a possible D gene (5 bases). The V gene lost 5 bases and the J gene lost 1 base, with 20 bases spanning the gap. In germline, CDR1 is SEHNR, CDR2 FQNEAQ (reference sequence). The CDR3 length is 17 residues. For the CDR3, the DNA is TGTGCCAGCAGCCTCTCACCTGTGGGGCAGACGAACACTGAAGCTTTCTTT. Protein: CASSLSPVGQTNTEAFF.

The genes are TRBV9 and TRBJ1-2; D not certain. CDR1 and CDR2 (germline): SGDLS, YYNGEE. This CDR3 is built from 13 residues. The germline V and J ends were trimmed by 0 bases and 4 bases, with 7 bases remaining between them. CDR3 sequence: CASSVATSYGYTF. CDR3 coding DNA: TGTGCCAGCAGCGTAGCTACCAGCTATGGCTACACCTTC.

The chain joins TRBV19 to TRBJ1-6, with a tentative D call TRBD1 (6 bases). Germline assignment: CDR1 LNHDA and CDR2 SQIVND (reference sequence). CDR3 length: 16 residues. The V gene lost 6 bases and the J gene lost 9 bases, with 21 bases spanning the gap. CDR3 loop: CASSPVGAGLGSPLHF. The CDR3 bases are TGTGCCAGTAGCCCCGTGGGGGCTGGCTTGGGTTCACCCCTCCACTTT.

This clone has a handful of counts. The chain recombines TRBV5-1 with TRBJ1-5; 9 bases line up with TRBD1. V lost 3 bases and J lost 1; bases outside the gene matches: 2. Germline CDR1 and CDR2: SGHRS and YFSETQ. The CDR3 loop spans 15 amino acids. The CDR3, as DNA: TGCGCCAGCAGCTACGGACAGGGGAGCAATCAGCCCCAGCATTTT. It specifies CASSYGQGSNQPQHF.

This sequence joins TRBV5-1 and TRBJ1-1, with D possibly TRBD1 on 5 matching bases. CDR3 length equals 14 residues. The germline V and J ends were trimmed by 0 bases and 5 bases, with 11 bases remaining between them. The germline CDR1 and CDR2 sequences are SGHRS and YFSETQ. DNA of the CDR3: TGCGCCAGCAGCTTGGGGCACGAGGGGACTGAAGCTTTCTTT. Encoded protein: CASSLGHEGTEAFF.

CDR3 DNA sequence: TGTGCCAGCAGCCGGGGGGCCCGGGCAGGGCAATATGGCTACACCTTC. Translated: CASSRGARAGQYGYTF. The chain uses TRBV4-2 and TRBJ1-2, with a possible D match to TRBD1 (6 bases). This CDR3 spans 16 amino acids. Germline values: CDR1 LGHNA, CDR2 YNFKEQ. V dropped 4 bases and J dropped 5 bases, with 20 bases sitting between them.

The CDR3 DNA reads as TGCAGTGCTAGAGATCTCGATGAGCAGTTCTTC. As protein: CSARDLDEQFF. V usage is TRBV20-1 and J usage is TRBJ2-1, with no clear D. V dropped 0 bases and J dropped 8 bases, with 5 bases sitting between them. CDR3 size: 11 residues. In germline, CDR1 is DFQATT, CDR2 SNEGSKA (reference sequence).

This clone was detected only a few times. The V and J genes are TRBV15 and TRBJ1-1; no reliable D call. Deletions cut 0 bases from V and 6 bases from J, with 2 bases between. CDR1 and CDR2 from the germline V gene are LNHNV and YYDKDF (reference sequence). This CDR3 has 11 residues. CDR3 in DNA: TGTGCCACCAGCAGAGAACCTGAAGCTTTCTTT. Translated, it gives CATSREPEAFF.

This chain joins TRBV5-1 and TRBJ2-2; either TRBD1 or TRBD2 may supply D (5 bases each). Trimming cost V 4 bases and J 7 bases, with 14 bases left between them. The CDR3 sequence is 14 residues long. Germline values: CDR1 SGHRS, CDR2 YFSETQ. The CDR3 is CASSAGTENGELFF. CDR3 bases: TGCGCCAGCAGCGCCGGGACGGAGAACGGGGAGCTGTTTTTT.

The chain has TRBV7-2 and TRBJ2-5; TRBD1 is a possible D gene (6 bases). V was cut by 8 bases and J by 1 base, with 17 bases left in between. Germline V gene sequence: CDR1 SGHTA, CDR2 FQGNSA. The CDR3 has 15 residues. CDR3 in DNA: TGTGCCAGCCAGGTTCAGGGGAACTTCCAAGAGACCCAGTACTTC. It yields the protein CASQVQGNFQETQYF.

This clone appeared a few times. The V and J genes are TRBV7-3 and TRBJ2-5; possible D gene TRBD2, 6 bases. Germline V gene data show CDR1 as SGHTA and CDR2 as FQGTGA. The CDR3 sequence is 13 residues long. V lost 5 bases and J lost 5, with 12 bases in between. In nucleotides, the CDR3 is TGTGCCAGCAGCCCACGGGACTCTGAGACCCAGTACTTC. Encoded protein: CASSPRDSETQYF.

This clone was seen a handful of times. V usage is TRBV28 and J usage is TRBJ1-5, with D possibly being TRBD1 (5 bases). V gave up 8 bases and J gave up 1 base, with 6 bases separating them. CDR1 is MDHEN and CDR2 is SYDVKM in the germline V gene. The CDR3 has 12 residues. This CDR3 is CASGGSNQPQHF. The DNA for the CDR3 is TGTGCCAGCGGGGGAAGCAATCAGCCCCAGCATTTT.

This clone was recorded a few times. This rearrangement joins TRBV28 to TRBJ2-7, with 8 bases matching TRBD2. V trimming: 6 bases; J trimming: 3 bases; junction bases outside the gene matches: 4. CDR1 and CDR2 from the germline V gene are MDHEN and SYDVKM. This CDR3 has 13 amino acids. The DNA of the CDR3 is TGTGCCAGCAGGAGCAGCGGGAGCTACGAGCAGTACTTC. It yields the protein CASRSSGSYEQYF.

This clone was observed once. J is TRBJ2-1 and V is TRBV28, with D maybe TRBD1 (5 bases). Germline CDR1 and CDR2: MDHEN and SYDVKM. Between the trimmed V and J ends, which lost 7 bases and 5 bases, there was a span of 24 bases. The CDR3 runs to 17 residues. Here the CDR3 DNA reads TGTGCCAGCACTCGACGGGTCAAGGGGCGGCGAGACAATGAGCAGTTCTTC. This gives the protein CASTRRVKGRRDNEQFF.

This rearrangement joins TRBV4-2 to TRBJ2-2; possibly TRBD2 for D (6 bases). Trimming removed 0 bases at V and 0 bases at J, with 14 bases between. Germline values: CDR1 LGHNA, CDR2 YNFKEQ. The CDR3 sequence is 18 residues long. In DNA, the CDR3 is TGTGCCAGCAGCCAAGATCGTCGGGGGACGGCGAACACCGGGGAGCTGTTTTTT. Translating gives CASSQDRRGTANTGELFF.

The CDR3 spells CASSSLGYGYTF. Written as DNA, the CDR3 is TGTGCCAGCAGTTCCTTGGGGTATGGCTACACCTTC. This rearrangement joins TRBV6-1 to TRBJ1-2; D gene uncertain. The CDR3 length is 12 residues. CDR1 MNHNS and CDR2 SASEGT come from the germline V gene. Trimming left V 5 bases short and J 5 bases short, with 9 bases between.